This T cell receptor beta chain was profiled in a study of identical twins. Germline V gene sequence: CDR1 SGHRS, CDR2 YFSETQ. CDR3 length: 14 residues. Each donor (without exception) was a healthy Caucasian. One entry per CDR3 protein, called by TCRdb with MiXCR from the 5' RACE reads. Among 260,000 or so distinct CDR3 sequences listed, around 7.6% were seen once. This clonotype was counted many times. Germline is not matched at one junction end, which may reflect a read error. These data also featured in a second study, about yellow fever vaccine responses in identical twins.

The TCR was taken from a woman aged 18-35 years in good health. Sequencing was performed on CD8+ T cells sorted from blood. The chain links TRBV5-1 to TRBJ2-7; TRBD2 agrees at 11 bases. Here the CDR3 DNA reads TGTGCCAGCAGCTCCGGGACTAGCGGCTACGAGCAGTACTTC. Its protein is CASSSGTSGYEQYF.